This T cell receptor beta chain appears in the sequencing data of a study of cytomegalovirus exposure and HLA in healthy donors. Regarding the study as a whole: Association of 16,951 TCR beta sequences with HLA alleles was found at 0.05 false discovery rate in a later analysis. Several of the most significant clusters appeared, in a later analysis, to be linked to common viral pathogens.

This clone was counted between two and nine times. The antigen is undetermined. Vbeta (60) and Jbeta (13) primers were used in the PCR. Some clones are missing from TCRdb's copy, which holds only in-frame ones; the method was immunoSEQ multiplex PCR. The data contain roughly 170,000 clones, roughly 80% of them singletons. Trimming took off 7 bases at V and 6 bases at J, with 9 bases between the two ends. The CDR3 has 12 residues. Looked up from germline, CDR1 is MNHNS and CDR2 is SASEGT. Regarding donors, all were healthy bone marrow donors. The TCR comes from a young man in good health and CMV-seronegative. This chain joins TRBV6-1 and TRBJ2-2; no clear D gene. The sequenced material came from PBMCs. The CDR3 sequence: CASIPRAGELFF. The CDR3 DNA follows: TGTGCCAGCATCCCGCGCGCCGGGGAGCTGTTTTTT.